These 13 T cell receptor beta chains were sequenced from one sample in a study of shared clonotypes between healthy human individuals (TCRdb year 2020). The library came from the immunoSEQ multiplex PCR assay. TCRdb stores this immuneACCESS table with in-frame sequences only. Part of the clones is absent; in the studies checked, under half of the shortfall reflects unresolved V genes, and no reason is known for the rest. Counted in this sample were 2 million to 2.5 million clones; approximately 95% of them appeared once. Under 0.45% of the sample rests with the top ten. Sequenced input: naive CD4+ T cells from PBMCs. What the cell subset or site label conveys for this sample: CD45RA+ positively selected. These receptor sequences come from a man aged 18-30 years in good health. Some clones in this sample may be carry-over from other donors' samples.

To note about this clone: The sample has other DNA sequences that encode this CDR3 too. This sequence joins TRBV5-1 and TRBJ2-7; no firm D call. The CDR3 is 14 amino acids. Germline V gene sequence: CDR1 SGHRS, CDR2 YFSETQ. Between the trimmed V and J ends, which lost 0 bases and 1 base, there was a span of 8 bases. CDR3 DNA: TGCGCCAGCAGCTTGGGTGTCAGATCCTACGAGCAGTACTTC. It specifies CASSLGVRSYEQYF.

The V and J genes are TRBV4-3 and TRBJ2-1; TRBD2 might be the D (6 bases). This CDR3 is built from 17 residues. V shed 5 bases and J shed 8 bases, with 25 bases lying between them. From germline, CDR1 is LGHNA and CDR2 YSLEER. The CDR3 is CASSYSMGLPFVYEQFF. The DNA of the CDR3 is TGCGCCAGCAGCTACTCGATGGGACTCCCTTTTGTTTATGAGCAGTTCTTC.

The chain links TRBV10-2 to TRBJ2-3; 7 positions agree with TRBD2. This CDR3 contains 16 residues. Trimming at V came to 1 base and at J to 2 bases, leaving 6 bases not matched to a gene. Germline V lookup: CDR1 WSHSY, CDR2 SAAADI. The CDR3 region has the DNA TGCGCCAGCAGTGAGTATCTTGCGGGAGTCACAGATACGCAGTATTTT. The encoded protein is CASSEYLAGVTDTQYF.

The chain uses TRBV7-6 and TRBJ2-3; D perhaps matches TRBD1 (5 bases). V was shortened by 8 bases and J by 5 bases, with 14 bases between the two germline ends. The CDR3 is 13 amino acids. CDR1 SGHVS and CDR2 FNYEAQ come from the germline V gene. DNA for the CDR3: TGTGCCAGCGGTGACTTTAGGGGAGATACGCAGTATTTT. Protein: CASGDFRGDTQYF.

The chain has TRBV7-2 and TRBJ2-3, with TRBD2 matching over 10 bases. V was pared by 4 bases and J by 4 bases, with 8 bases of the junction left unmatched. This CDR3 spans 16 amino acids. Per the germline V gene, CDR1 is SGHTA and CDR2 is FQGNSA. The CDR3 spells CASSSRAGGPADTQYF. The CDR3 DNA reads as TGTGCCAGCAGCTCACGAGCGGGAGGGCCGGCAGATACGCAGTATTTT.

The genes are TRBV28 and TRBJ2-3; the D is unclear. Trimming pared 5 bases from V and 2 bases from J, leaving 14 bases between. CDR3 length: 15 amino acids. Per the germline V gene, CDR1 is MDHEN and CDR2 is SYDVKM. The CDR3 bases are TGTGCCAGCAGTCGTAGGGCCGGTCACACAGATACGCAGTATTTT. Translating it yields CASSRRAGHTDTQYF.

As for this clone: The junction does not match germline at one end; this may be a read error. The chain employs TRBV9 and TRBJ2-7; 7 bases map to TRBD1. CDR3 length: 14 amino acids. Germline V gene sequence: CDR1 SGDLS, CDR2 YYNGEE. The CDR3 sequence: CASSATTDLTGLDF. In DNA form, the CDR3 reads TGTGCCAGCAGCGCGACGACAGACCTGACAGGGTTGGACTTC.

Regarding this clone: This sample includes further DNA sequences coding for the same CDR3. The rearrangement links TRBV7-3 to TRBJ1-1; D call uncertain. Germline values: CDR1 SGHTA, CDR2 FQGTGA. V lost 5 bases and J 1 base, leaving 8 bases between the germline ends. The CDR3 runs 13 residues. CDR3 in DNA: TGTGCCAGCAGCCCAACGGGGAACACTGAAGCTTTCTTT. This codes for CASSPTGNTEAFF.

The gene calls are TRBV28 and TRBJ2-7, with D tentatively TRBD1 or TRBD2 (5 bases each). V gave up 8 bases and J gave up 2 bases, with 13 bases separating them. Germline assignment: CDR1 MDHEN and CDR2 SYDVKM. There are 13 residues in the CDR3. The CDR3 nucleotides read TGTGCCAGCTCGGGGCAGGGTCCCTACGAGCAGTACTTC. Its protein is CASSGQGPYEQYF. Based on the CDR3 plus reference TRBV28 and TRBJ2-7, the full variable domain is DVKVTQSSRYLVKRTGEKVFLECVQDMDHENMFWYRQDPGLGLRLIYFSYDVKMKEKGDIPEGYSVSREKKERFSLILESASTNQTSMYLCASSGQGPYEQYFGPGTRLTVT.

About this clone: Additional DNA sequences in this sample encode the identical CDR3. The gene calls are TRBV18 and TRBJ2-3; D perhaps matches TRBD2 (6 bases). The V end lost 2 bases, the J end lost 3 bases, and 9 bases lay between the germline ends. Germline V gives CDR1 KGHSH, CDR2 LQKENI. CDR3 length: 14 residues. Written as DNA, the CDR3 is TGTGCCAGCTCACCATCCGGGGGTACAGATACGCAGTATTTT. Translating it yields CASSPSGGTDTQYF.

V and J are TRBV5-1 and TRBJ2-5; D may be TRBD2 (6 bases). Germline V CDR1 and CDR2: SGHRS, YFSETQ. CDR3 length equals 9 residues. V was shortened by 9 bases and J by 9 bases, with 9 bases between the two germline ends. For the CDR3, the DNA is TGCGCCATTTGGGAGGCCCAGTACTTC. Translation: CAIWEAQYF.

The chain carries TRBV4-1 and TRBJ2-4; perhaps TRBD1 as D (6 bases). The V gene's germline CDR1 is MGHRA and CDR2 YSYEKL. Trimming took 4 bases from V and 0 from J, leaving 22 bases between them. The CDR3 sequence is 19 residues long. CDR3 region: CASSPEDGTTRLAKNIQYF. The CDR3 DNA sequence: TGCGCCAGCAGCCCAGAGGACGGGACAACCAGACTAGCCAAAAACATTCAGTACTTC.

This clone has just one count. The chain has TRBV4-3 and TRBJ2-1, with D unresolved. Trimming took off 1 base at V and 1 base at J, with 11 bases between the two ends. The CDR3 sequence is 16 residues long. Germline CDR1 is LGHNA and CDR2 is YSLEER. The CDR3 nucleotides are TGCGCCAGCAGCCAAGTAGGGCGAGGTTCCTACAATGAGCAGTTCTTC. Protein sequence: CASSQVGRGSYNEQFF.